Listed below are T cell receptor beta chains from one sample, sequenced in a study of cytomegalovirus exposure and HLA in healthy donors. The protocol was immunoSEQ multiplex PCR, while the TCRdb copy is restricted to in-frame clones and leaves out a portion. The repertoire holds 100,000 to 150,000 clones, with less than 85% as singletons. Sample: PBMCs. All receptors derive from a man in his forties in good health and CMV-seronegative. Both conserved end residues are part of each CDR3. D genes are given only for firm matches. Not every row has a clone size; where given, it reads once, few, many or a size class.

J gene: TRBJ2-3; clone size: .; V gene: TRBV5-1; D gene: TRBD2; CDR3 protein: CASSHRLAGSTDTQYF; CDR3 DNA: TGCGCCAGCAGTCACCGGTTAGCGGGGAGCACAGATACGCAGTATTTT
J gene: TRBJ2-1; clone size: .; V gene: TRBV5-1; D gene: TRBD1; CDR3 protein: CASSFGTGGGGSYNEQFF; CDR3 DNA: TGCGCCAGCAGCTTCGGGACAGGGGGCGGTGGTTCCTACAATGAGCAGTTCTTC
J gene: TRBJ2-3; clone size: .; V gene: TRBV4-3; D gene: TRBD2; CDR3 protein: CASSEGLAGEDTQYF; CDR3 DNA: TGCGCCAGCAGCGAGGGACTAGCGGGAGAAGATACGCAGTATTTT
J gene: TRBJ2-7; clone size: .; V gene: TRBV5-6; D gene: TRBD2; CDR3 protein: CASSWTSGRIEQYF; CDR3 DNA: TGTGCCAGCAGCTGGACTAGCGGACGTATCGAGCAGTACTTC
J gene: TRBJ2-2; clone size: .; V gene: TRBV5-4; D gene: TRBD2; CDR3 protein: CASSPGSGRSTGELFF; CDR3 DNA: TGTGCCAGCAGCCCTGGTAGCGGGAGGTCCACCGGGGAGCTGTTTTTT
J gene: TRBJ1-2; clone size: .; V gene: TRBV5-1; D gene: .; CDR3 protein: CASSPERVSGDRYTF; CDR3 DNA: TGCGCCAGCAGCCCGGAAAGGGTATCGGGGGACCGCTACACCTTC
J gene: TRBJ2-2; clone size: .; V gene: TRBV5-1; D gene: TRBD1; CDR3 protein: CASSFTGQGAGGELFF; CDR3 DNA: TGCGCCAGCAGCTTTACGGGACAGGGGGCCGGCGGGGAGCTGTTTTTT
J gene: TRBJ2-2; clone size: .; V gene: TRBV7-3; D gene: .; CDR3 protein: CASSLNAENTGELFF; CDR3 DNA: TGTGCCAGCAGCTTAAATGCGGAGAACACCGGGGAGCTGTTTTTT
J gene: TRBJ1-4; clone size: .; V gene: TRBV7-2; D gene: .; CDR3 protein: CASSDIGGAKLFF; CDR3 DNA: TGTGCCAGCAGCGATATTGGTGGGGCAAAACTGTTTTTT
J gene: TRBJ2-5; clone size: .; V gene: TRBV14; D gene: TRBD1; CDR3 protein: CASSQFGQEKETQYF; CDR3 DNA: TGTGCCAGCAGCCAATTTGGACAGGAAAAAGAGACCCAGTACTTC
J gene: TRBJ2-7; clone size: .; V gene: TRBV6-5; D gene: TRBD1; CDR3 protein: CASSKTGALPYEQYF; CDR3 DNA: TGTGCCAGCAGTAAGACAGGGGCGCTCCCCTACGAGCAGTACTTC
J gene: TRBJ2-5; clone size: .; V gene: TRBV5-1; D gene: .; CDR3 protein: CASSFGTSQETQYF; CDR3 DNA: TGCGCCAGCAGCTTCGGGACTTCGCAAGAGACCCAGTACTTC
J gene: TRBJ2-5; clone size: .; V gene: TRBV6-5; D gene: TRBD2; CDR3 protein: CASSYSASGRIETQYF; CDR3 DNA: TGTGCCAGCAGTTACTCAGCTAGCGGGAGGATCGAGACCCAGTACTTC
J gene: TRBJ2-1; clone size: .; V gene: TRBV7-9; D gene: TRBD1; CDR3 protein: CASSPSGTGAYNEQFF; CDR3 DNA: TGTGCCAGCAGCCCGTCGGGGACAGGGGCCTACAATGAGCAGTTCTTC
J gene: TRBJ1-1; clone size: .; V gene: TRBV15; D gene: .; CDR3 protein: CATSRGGATEAFF; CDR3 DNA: TGTGCCACCAGCAGAGGCGGGGCAACTGAAGCTTTCTTT
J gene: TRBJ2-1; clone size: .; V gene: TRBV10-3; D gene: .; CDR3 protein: CAISERDSSYNEQFF; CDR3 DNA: TGTGCCATCAGTGAGCGGGACTCTTCCTACAATGAGCAGTTCTTC
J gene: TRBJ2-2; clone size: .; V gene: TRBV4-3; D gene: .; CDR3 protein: CASAQASNTGELFF; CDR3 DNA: TGCGCCAGTGCCCAAGCCTCAAACACCGGGGAGCTGTTTTTT
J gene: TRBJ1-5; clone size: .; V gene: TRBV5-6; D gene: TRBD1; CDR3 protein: CASSWGRGMSNQPQHF; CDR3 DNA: TGTGCCAGCAGCTGGGGCAGGGGGATGAGCAATCAGCCCCAGCATTTT
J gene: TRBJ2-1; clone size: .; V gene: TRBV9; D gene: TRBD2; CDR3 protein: CASSVGTSGADEQFF; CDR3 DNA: TGTGCCAGCAGCGTAGGGACTAGCGGGGCCGATGAGCAGTTCTTC
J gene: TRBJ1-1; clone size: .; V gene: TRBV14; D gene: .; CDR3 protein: CASSHLAENTEAFF; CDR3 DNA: TGTGCCAGCAGCCACCTTGCGGAGAACACTGAAGCTTTCTTT
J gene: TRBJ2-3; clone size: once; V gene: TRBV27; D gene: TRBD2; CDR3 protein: CASSLTGTRSTDTQYF; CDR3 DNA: TGTGCCAGCAGTTTAACCGGGACTAGGAGCACAGATACGCAGTATTTT
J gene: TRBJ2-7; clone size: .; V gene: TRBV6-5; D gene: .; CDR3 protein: CASSRDSSSYEQYF; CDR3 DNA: TGTGCCAGCAGTCGCGACTCAAGCTCCTACGAGCAGTACTTC
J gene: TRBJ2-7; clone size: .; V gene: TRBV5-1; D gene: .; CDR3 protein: CASSLVGIGGGGEQYF; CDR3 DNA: TGCGCCAGCAGCTTGGTTGGAATCGGGGGAGGGGGCGAGCAGTACTTC
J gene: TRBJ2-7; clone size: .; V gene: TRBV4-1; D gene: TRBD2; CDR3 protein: CASSPRVVGRDEQYF; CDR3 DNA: TGCGCCAGCAGCCCAAGGGTGGTTGGGAGGGACGAGCAGTACTTC
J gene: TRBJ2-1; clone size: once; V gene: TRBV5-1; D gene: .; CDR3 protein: CASSYEGGGPYNEQFF; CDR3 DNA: TGCGCCAGCAGCTATGAGGGAGGGGGACCCTACAATGAGCAGTTCTTC
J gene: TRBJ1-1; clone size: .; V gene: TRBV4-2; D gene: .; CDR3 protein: CASSQDVQNTEAFF; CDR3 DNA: TGTGCCAGCAGCCAAGATGTCCAGAACACTGAAGCTTTCTTT
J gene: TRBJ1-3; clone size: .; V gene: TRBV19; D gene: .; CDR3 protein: CASTRGGSGNTIYF; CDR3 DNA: TGTGCCAGTACCAGGGGCGGCTCTGGAAACACCATATATTTT
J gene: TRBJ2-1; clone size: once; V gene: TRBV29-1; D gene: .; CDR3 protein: CSVERQGWNEQFF; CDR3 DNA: TGCAGCGTTGAACGTCAGGGGTGGAATGAGCAGTTCTTC
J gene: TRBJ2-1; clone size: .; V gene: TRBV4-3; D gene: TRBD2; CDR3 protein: CASSQEAGGPLDEQFF; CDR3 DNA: TGCGCCAGCAGCCAAGAAGCGGGAGGGCCGTTGGATGAGCAGTTCTTC
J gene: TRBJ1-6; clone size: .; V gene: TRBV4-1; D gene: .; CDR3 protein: CASSQEMGLNNSPLHF; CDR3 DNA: TGCGCCAGCAGCCAAGAAATGGGACTCAATAATTCACCCCTCCACTTT
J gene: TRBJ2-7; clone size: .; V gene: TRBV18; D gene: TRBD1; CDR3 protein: CASSPQRTGDEQYF; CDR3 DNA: TGTGCCAGCTCACCACAAAGGACAGGGGACGAGCAGTACTTC
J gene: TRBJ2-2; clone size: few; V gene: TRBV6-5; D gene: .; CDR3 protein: CASLRVETGELFF; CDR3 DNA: TGTGCCAGCCTCCGGGTAGAGACCGGGGAGCTGTTTTTT
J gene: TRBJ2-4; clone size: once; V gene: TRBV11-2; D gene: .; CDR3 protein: CASSTDTAKNIQYF; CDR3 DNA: TGTGCCAGCAGCACGGACACTGCCAAAAACATTCAGTACTTC
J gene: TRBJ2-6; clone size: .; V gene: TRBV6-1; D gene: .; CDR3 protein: CASSESAGGTSGANVLTF; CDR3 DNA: TGTGCCAGCAGTGAAAGCGCAGGGGGGACCTCTGGGGCCAACGTCCTGACTTTC
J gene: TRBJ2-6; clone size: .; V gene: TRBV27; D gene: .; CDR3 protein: CASSDSTLRGANVLTF; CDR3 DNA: TGTGCCAGCAGCGACAGTACCTTGAGAGGGGCCAACGTCCTGACTTTC
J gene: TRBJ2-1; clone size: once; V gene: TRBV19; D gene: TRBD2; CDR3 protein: CASSFLAGAYNEQFF; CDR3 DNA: TGTGCCAGTAGTTTCCTAGCGGGGGCCTACAATGAGCAGTTCTTC
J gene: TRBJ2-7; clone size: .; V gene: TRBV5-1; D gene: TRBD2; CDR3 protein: CASSFVLAGGMYEQYF; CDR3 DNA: TGCGCCAGCAGCTTTGTACTAGCGGGAGGAATGTACGAGCAGTACTTC
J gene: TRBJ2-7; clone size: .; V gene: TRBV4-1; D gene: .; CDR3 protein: CASSLLPGYEQYF; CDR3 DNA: TGCGCCAGCAGCCTCCTTCCGGGGTACGAGCAGTACTTC
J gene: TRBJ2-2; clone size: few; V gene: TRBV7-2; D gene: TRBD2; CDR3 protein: CASSPLAGSELFF; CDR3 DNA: TGTGCCAGCAGCCCACTAGCGGGGAGTGAGCTGTTTTTT
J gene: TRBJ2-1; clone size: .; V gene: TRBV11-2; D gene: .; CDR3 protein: CASSLASGSYNEQFF; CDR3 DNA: TGTGCCAGCAGCTTAGCTTCGGGATCCTACAATGAGCAGTTCTTC
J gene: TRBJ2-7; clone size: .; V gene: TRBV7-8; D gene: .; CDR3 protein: CASSPSSYEQYF; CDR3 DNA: TGTGCCAGCAGCCCTAGCTCCTACGAGCAGTACTTC
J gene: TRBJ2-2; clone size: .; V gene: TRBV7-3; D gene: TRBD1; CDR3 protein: CASSSTGGQGGELFF; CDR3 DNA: TGTGCCAGCAGTTCTACAGGGGGACAGGGCGGGGAGCTGTTTTTT
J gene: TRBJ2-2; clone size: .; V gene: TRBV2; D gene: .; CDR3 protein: CASEGGWNTGELFF; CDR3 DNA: TGTGCCAGCGAAGGGGGTTGGAACACCGGGGAGCTGTTTTTT
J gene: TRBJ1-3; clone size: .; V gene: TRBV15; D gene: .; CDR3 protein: CATGAGVFGNTIYF; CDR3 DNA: TGTGCCACGGGGGCAGGGGTCTTTGGAAACACCATATATTTT
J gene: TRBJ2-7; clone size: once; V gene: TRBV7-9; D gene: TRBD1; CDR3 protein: CASSFGTGSEQYF; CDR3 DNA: TGTGCCAGCAGCTTCGGGACAGGGAGCGAGCAGTACTTC
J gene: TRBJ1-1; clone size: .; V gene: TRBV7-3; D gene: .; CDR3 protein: CASSLTNQGTEAFF; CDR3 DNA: TGTGCCAGCAGCTTAACCAATCAGGGCACTGAAGCTTTCTTT
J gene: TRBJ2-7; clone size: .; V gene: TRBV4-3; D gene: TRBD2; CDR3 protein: CASSQERGIEQYF; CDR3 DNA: TGCGCCAGCAGCCAAGAGCGGGGGATCGAGCAGTACTTC
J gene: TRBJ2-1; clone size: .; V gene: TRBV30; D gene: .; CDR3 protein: CAWRDSPPREFF; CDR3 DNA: TGTGCCTGGAGGGACTCCCCCCCGCGGGAGTTCTTC
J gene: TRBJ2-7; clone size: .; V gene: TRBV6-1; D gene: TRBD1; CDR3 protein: CASSPQDRGTYEQYF; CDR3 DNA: TGTGCCAGCAGTCCCCAGGACAGGGGGACTTACGAGCAGTACTTC
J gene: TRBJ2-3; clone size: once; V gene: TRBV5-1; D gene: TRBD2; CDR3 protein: CASSVRGLEGDTQYF; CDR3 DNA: TGCGCCAGCAGCGTGCGGGGACTAGAAGGAGATACGCAGTATTTT